These 8 T cell receptor beta chains came from one sample sequenced in a study of shared clonotypes between healthy human individuals. Clones were read by immunoSEQ multiplex PCR, and TCRdb kept only the in-frame ones, dropping some. The data hold around 720,000 clones, with around four fifths observed a single time. Material: memory CD4+ T cells sorted from blood. Subset of the sample: CD45RA-negative fraction. These receptors all come from a woman aged 30 to 39 in good health.

V usage is TRBV7-9 and J usage is TRBJ2-3, with a possible D match to TRBD2 (6 bases). The germline CDR1 and CDR2 sequences are SEHNR and FQNEAQ (reference sequence). The CDR3 length is 15 residues. V was pared by 4 bases and J by 2 bases, with 13 bases between. CDR3 sequence: CASSSWGGDTDTQYF. The CDR3 bases are TGTGCCAGCAGCTCTTGGGGCGGGGACACAGATACGCAGTATTTT.

This clone has a single count. The chain combines TRBV27 with TRBJ1-4, with a possible D match to TRBD1 (5 bases). The germline gives CDR1 MNHEY, CDR2 SMNVEV (reference sequence). The CDR3 is 15 amino acids. Trimming pared 4 bases from V and 2 bases from J, leaving 11 bases between. The CDR3 DNA reads as TGTGCCAGCAGTTCCTACAGGAGCACTAATGAAAAACTGTTTTTT. Its protein is CASSSYRSTNEKLFF.

For this clone: Within the sample, other DNA sequences also encode this same CDR3. The chain joins TRBV4-2 to TRBJ2-7; D uncertain. The germline CDR1 and CDR2 sequences are LGHNA and YNFKEQ. Trimming stripped 0 bases from V and 4 bases from J, with 7 bases between. The length of the CDR3 is 13 residues. The DNA for the CDR3 is TGTGCCAGCAGCCAAGATAGGAGTTACGAGCAGTACTTC. This sequence encodes CASSQDRSYEQYF.

The J gene is TRBJ1-5, the V gene TRBV5-6; D remains unclear. Per germline, CDR1 SGHDT and CDR2 YYEEEE. This CDR3 has 18 amino acids. Trimming removed 5 bases from V and 3 bases from J, with 24 bases in between. The CDR3, as DNA: TGTGCCAGCAGGCCCGACCCCGAAAAACCCACCTCCAATCAGCCCCAGCATTTT. Translating gives CASRPDPEKPTSNQPQHF.

This chain links TRBV2 with TRBJ1-3; D is perhaps TRBD1 (6 bases). Germline CDR1 and CDR2: SNHLY and FYNNEI. Trimming removed 3 bases at V and 4 bases at J, with 13 bases between. The CDR3 runs to 15 residues. In DNA form, the CDR3 reads TGTGCCAGCAGTGACAGGGGCTACTCCGGAAACACCATATATTTT. Residues: CASSDRGYSGNTIYF.

The chain uses TRBV5-4 and TRBJ2-7; D is unclear. CDR3 size: 13 residues. In germline, CDR1 is SGHNT, CDR2 YYREEE (reference sequence). The ends were cut back, 0 bases at V and 5 bases at J, with 9 bases in the middle. CDR3 DNA: TGTGCCAGCAGCTTGGAGGCCCGTCACGAGCAGTACTTC. Residues: CASSLEARHEQYF.

The count of this clone is one. The chain carries TRBV5-1 and TRBJ2-6, with no clear D. V was pared by 0 bases and J by 0 bases, with 7 bases between. The germline gives CDR1 SGHRS, CDR2 YFSETQ. The CDR3 length is 16 residues. The CDR3 spells CASSLVTDSGANVLTF. In nucleotides, the CDR3 is TGCGCCAGCAGCTTGGTAACAGACTCTGGGGCCAACGTCCTGACTTTC. Looking up the rest from reference TRBV5-1 and TRBJ2-6 gives the full variable domain: KAGVTQTPRYLIKTRGQQVTLSCSPISGHRSVSWYQQTPGQGLQFLFEYFSETQRNKGNFPGRFSGRQFSNSRSEMNVSTLELGDSALYLCASSLVTDSGANVLTFGAGSRLTVL.

This chain links TRBV28 with TRBJ2-7; D is possibly TRBD1 (6 bases). Germline CDR1 reads MDHEN; CDR2 reads SYDVKM. Trimming took off 6 bases at V and 2 bases at J, with 11 bases between the two ends. The CDR3 covers 13 residues. CDR3 amino acids: CASRRGHPYEQYF. CDR3 in DNA: TGTGCCAGCAGACGGGGACATCCCTACGAGCAGTACTTC.